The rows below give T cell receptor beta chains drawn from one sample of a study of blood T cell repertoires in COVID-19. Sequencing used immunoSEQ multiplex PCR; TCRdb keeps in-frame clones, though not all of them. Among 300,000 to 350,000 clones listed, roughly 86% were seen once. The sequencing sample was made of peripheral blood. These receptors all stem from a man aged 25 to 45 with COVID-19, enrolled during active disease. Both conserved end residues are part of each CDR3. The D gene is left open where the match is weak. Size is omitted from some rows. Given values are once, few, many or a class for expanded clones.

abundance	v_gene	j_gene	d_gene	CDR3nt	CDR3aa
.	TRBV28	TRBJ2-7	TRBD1	TGTGCCAGCAGTTTCGGCCTCGGTCGGGACAGCTCCTACGAGCAGTACTTC	CASSFGLGRDSSYEQYF
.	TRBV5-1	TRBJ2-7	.	TGCGCCAGCAGCTTGGCGGGACAGATTAAATTCGGGAGCTCCTACGAGCAGTACTTC	CASSLAGQIKFGSSYEQYF
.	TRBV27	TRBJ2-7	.	TGTGCCAGCAGTTTTAAGGCCAGGGGATCCTACGAGCAGTACTTC	CASSFKARGSYEQYF
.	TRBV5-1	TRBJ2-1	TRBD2	TGCGCCAGCAGCTTAGCGGGACCAAGCAATGAGCAGTTCTTC	CASSLAGPSNEQFF
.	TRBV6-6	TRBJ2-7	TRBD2	TGTGCCAGCAGTCATCGCAACCCGGGACTAGCGGGTGAGGAGCAGTACTTC	CASSHRNPGLAGEEQYF
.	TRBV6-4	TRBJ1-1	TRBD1	TGTGCCAGCAGGGACACGGACAGGGCAACTGAAGCTTTCTTT	CASRDTDRATEAFF
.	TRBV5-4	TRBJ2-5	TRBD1	TGTGCCAGCAGCTTACGGGACAGGGAATGGCAAGAGACCCAGTACTTC	CASSLRDREWQETQYF
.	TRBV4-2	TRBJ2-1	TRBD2	TGTGCCAGCAGCCAAGTCCGTGGCCCCAGCGGGAGAGGGTACAATGAGCAGTTCTTC	CASSQVRGPSGRGYNEQFF
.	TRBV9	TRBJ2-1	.	TGTGCCAGCAGCGTGGGGGACGGGACCGGAGGGTACAATGAGCAGTTCTTC	CASSVGDGTGGYNEQFF
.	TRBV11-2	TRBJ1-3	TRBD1	TGTGCCAGCAGCCTCGGACAGGGCGCTCGCTCTGGAAACACCATATATTTT	CASSLGQGARSGNTIYF
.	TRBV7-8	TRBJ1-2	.	TGTGCCAGCAGCTGGGGACAAGCGGATGGCTACACCTTC	CASSWGQADGYTF
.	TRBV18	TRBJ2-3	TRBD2	TGTGCCAGCTCGGCGACTAGCGGGATCTCAGATACGCAGTATTTT	CASSATSGISDTQYF
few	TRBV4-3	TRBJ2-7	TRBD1	TGCGCCAGCAGCCAAGTTCCCCGCCCGGGACAGGGCTACGAGCAGTACTTC	CASSQVPRPGQGYEQYF
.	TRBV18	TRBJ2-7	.	TGTGCCAGCTCTCCCTTTGGAGAGAGCTCCTACGAGCAGTACTTC	CASSPFGESSYEQYF
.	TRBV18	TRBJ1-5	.	TGTGCCAGCTCACCCCAGAGCAATCAGCCCCAGCATTTT	CASSPQSNQPQHF
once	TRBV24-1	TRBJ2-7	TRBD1	TGTGCCACCAGTGACTCGGATGACAGGGCGTCCTACGAGCAGTACTTC	CATSDSDDRASYEQYF
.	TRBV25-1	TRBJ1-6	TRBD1	TGTGCCAGCAGTGAATTGGGACAGGGGGATTCACCCCTCCACTTT	CASSELGQGDSPLHF
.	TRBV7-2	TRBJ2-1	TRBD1	TGTGCCAGCAGCTTATCCCTGGGACAGGGACTCCGGGGGCAGTTCTTC	CASSLSLGQGLRGQFF
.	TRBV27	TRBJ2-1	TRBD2	TGTGCCAGCAGTTTATTCTCTAGCGGGGTTTACAATGAGCAGTTCTTC	CASSLFSSGVYNEQFF
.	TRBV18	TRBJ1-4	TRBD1	TGTGCCAGCTCACCAGGGACAGGAGATGAAAAACTGTTTTTT	CASSPGTGDEKLFF
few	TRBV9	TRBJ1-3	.	TGTGCCAGCAGCCCTAGGACGGGAGCCTCTGGAAACACCATATATTTT	CASSPRTGASGNTIYF
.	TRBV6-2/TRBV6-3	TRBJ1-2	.	TGTGCCAGCAGTTCCCCCGAGGGATATGGCTACACCTTC	CASSSPEGYGYTF
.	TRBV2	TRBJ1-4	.	TGTGCCAGTGGAGAGGAGACTGAAAAACTGTTTTTT	CASGEETEKLFF
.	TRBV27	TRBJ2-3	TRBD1	TGTGCCAGCATTTTTCGTACCGGGACAGGGGGCACAGATACGCAGTATTTT	CASIFRTGTGGTDTQYF
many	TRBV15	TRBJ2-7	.	TGTGCCACCAGCAGAACACCTTACCAAGAGCAGTACTTC	CATSRTPYQEQYF
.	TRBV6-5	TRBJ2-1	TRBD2	TGTGCCAGCAGTTACTCACGCGGGAGAAACTACAATGAGCAGTTCTTC	CASSYSRGRNYNEQFF
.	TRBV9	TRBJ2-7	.	TGTGCCAGCAGCGTAGCGGGCAATACAGGGGAGCAGTACTTC	CASSVAGNTGEQYF
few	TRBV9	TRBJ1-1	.	TGTGCCAGCAGCGTATTAACACAGCCGAACACTGAAGCTTTCTTT	CASSVLTQPNTEAFF
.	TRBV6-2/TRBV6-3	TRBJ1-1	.	TGTGCCAGCAGTTACTTGAGGGGGTCCTACTCGAACACTGAAGCTTTCTTT	CASSYLRGSYSNTEAFF
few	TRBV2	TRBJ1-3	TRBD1	TGTGCCAGCAGTGAACAGGGGGAAGGTGGAAACACCATATATTTT	CASSEQGEGGNTIYF
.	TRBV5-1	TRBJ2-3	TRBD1	TGCGCCAGCAGCTTGGACAGGGGAGAGAAAGATACGCAGTATTTT	CASSLDRGEKDTQYF
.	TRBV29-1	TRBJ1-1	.	TGCAGCGTTGGCGGTAGTTGGGGGGGTGATGAAGCTTTCTTT	CSVGGSWGGDEAFF
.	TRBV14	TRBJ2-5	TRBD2	TGTGCCAGCAGCATACGACTAGCGGGCCAAGAGACCCAGTACTTC	CASSIRLAGQETQYF
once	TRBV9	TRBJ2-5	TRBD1	TGTGCCAGCACAGGGGACAGAGAAGAGACCCAGTACTTC	CASTGDREETQYF
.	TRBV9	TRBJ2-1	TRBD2	TGTGCCAGCAGCGTTCTAGGTAGCGGGGGGGCTTTTACTGAGCAGTTCTTC	CASSVLGSGGAFTEQFF
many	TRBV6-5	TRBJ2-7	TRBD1	TGTGCCAGCAGGGACAGGGGATACGAGCAGTACTTC	CASRDRGYEQYF
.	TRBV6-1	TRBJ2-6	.	TGTGCCAGCAGTGAGGACAGTGCTGGGGCCAACGTCCTGACTTTC	CASSEDSAGANVLTF
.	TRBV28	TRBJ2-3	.	TGTGCCAGCAGCCACTCTCGTATGCGGTCCGGGGGTATAACCCCAGATACGCAGTATTTT	CASSHSRMRSGGITPDTQYF
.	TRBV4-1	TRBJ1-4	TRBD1	TGCGCCAGCAGCCGACAGGGGGATATTGAAAAACTGTTTTTT	CASSRQGDIEKLFF
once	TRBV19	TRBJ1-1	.	TGTGCCAGTAGTTTGAGCGGCCCAACGACTGAAGCTTTCTTT	CASSLSGPTTEAFF
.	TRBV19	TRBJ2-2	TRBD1	TGTGCCAGCAGACAGGGTGCCAGAGCCGGGGAGCTGTTTTTT	CASRQGARAGELFF
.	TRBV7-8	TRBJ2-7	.	TGTGCCAGCAGCTTAACGGGAGGGACAGACTCCTACGAGCAGTACTTC	CASSLTGGTDSYEQYF
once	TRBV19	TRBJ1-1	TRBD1	TGTGCCAGTAGCTGGGACAGCCGAGGTACTGAAGCTTTCTTT	CASSWDSRGTEAFF